These 7 T cell receptor beta chains were sequenced from one sample in a study of CD8+ T cells in alopecia areata. Sequencing relied on a cDNA template that was reverse transcribed from extracted RNA. TCRdb's copy holds only in-frame clones and misses some; the assay was immunoSEQ multiplex PCR. The repertoire consists of some 200,000 clones, with 43% occurring once and the leading ten covering around 3%. As for treatment: oral pan-JAK inhibitor, 5-10 mg twice daily. Sample: CD4+ T cells sorted from blood, taken at approximately week 36, from a patient treated with tofacitinib. The receptor source for this set is a human donor with alopecia areata.

The chain recombines TRBV30 with TRBJ2-3; 7 bases agree with TRBD1. This CDR3 region has 12 residues. V lost 5 bases, J lost 6 bases, and 5 bases stayed unmatched. Germline values: CDR1 GTSNPN, CDR2 SVGIG (reference sequence). As DNA, the CDR3 is TGTGCCTGGCAGGGGGTGTCGGATACGCAGTATTTT. Its translation: CAWQGVSDTQYF.

This chain connects TRBV18 to TRBJ2-7, with 8 positions matching TRBD2. From germline, CDR1 is KGHSH and CDR2 LQKENI. The V gene end was trimmed by 4 bases and the J gene end by 4 bases; junction bases not matched to a gene: 0. The CDR3 runs to 12 residues. The CDR3 protein is CASSLAGYEQYF. In nucleotides, the CDR3 is TGTGCCAGCTCACTAGCGGGATACGAGCAGTACTTC.

This chain uses TRBV20-1 with TRBJ2-3; D might be TRBD1 (5 bases). Germline V gene lookup returns CDR1 DFQATT and CDR2 SNEGSKA (reference sequence). V was cut by 5 bases and J by 8 bases, with 8 bases left in between. This CDR3 comprises 10 residues. The CDR3 loop reads CSAGQVTQYF. The CDR3 nucleotides read TGCAGTGCTGGACAAGTTACGCAGTATTTT.

The V and J genes are TRBV5-1 and TRBJ2-1; TRBD1 matches at 10 bases. The germline V gene has CDR1 SGHRS and CDR2 YFSETQ. Unmatched junction bases numbered 4, after V lost 0 bases and J lost 4 bases. This CDR3 spans 16 amino acids. CDR3 loop: CASSLVTGQGYNEQFF. In DNA form, the CDR3 reads TGCGCCAGCAGCTTGGTTACGGGACAGGGGTACAATGAGCAGTTCTTC.

This clone was counted only a few times. The V and J genes are TRBV5-1 and TRBJ2-1, with 11 bases lining up with TRBD2. The junction had 6 bases not matched to a gene; V was cut back by 4 bases and J by 6 bases. The CDR3 runs 15 residues. Germline V gene lookup returns CDR1 SGHRS and CDR2 YFSETQ. Written as DNA, the CDR3 is TGCGCCAGCAGCCTAACTAGCGGGAGTCCCAATGAGCAGTTCTTC. Amino acids: CASSLTSGSPNEQFF.

J is TRBJ2-5 and V is TRBV5-1; a possible D gene is TRBD2 (6 bases). Trimming took 0 bases from V and 5 from J, leaving 14 bases between them. Germline values: CDR1 SGHRS, CDR2 YFSETQ. The CDR3 runs 15 residues. The CDR3: CASSLGTIGAETQYF. DNA of the CDR3: TGCGCCAGCAGCTTGGGGACTATCGGAGCGGAGACCCAGTACTTC.

This CDR3 reads CASSPTVGDEKLFF. The CDR3 DNA is TGCGCCAGCAGCCCGACAGTAGGTGACGAAAAACTGTTTTTT. This chain uses TRBV5-1 with TRBJ1-4, with a tentative D call TRBD1 (5 bases). CDR1 and CDR2 from the germline V gene are SGHRS and YFSETQ. The germline V and J ends were trimmed by 4 bases and 8 bases, with 15 bases remaining between them. The CDR3 contains 14 residues.